This T cell receptor beta chain appears in the sequencing data of a study of blood T cells in healthy people across ages. A second about 6 to 11 cycle PCR used barcoded and J-beta primers. From the 5' RACE reads, TCRdb called clonotypes with MiXCR, one entry per CDR3 protein. This table has roughly 2 million distinct CDR3 sequences, roughly 50% appearing once. This clonotype showed up just once. The germline V gene has CDR1 MDHEN and CDR2 SYDVKM. The CDR3 is 15 amino acids. Trimming took 3 bases from V and 0 from J, leaving 9 bases between them. The TCR comes from a woman between 35 and 50 years old in good health. Material: blood. J is TRBJ2-1 and V is TRBV28; D unresolved. CDR3 bases: TGTGCCAGCAGTTTGATACCCAACTCCTACAATGAGCAGTTCTTC. Translated, it gives CASSLIPNSYNEQFF.